The 31 T cell receptor beta chains below were found in one sample sequenced in a study of cytomegalovirus exposure and HLA in healthy donors. Some clones are missing from TCRdb's copy, which holds only in-frame ones; the method was immunoSEQ multiplex PCR. The data hold 200,000 to 250,000 clones, with approximately 87% observed a single time. Sequencing was done on a sample of PBMCs. The receptors come from a man aged 18 to 29 in good health and CMV-seronegative.

V gene TRBV19 combines with J gene TRBJ1-3; D not resolved. The V end lost 3 bases, the J end lost 2 bases, and 8 bases lay between the germline ends. This CDR3 has 14 residues. Germline CDR1 is LNHDA and CDR2 is SQIVND (reference sequence). DNA of the CDR3: TGTGCCAGTAGTATTGAGAGTACTGGAAACACCATATATTTT. Protein sequence: CASSIESTGNTIYF.

In this sample, this clone turned up a few times. V and J are TRBV29-1 and TRBJ1-3; D remains unclear. CDR3 length: 12 residues. CDR1 and CDR2 (germline): SQVTM, ANQGSEA. V gave up 1 base and J gave up 1 base, with 2 bases separating them. The CDR3 DNA sequence: TGCAGCGTTGAAGCGTCTGGAAACACCATATATTTT. This sequence encodes CSVEASGNTIYF.

The V and J genes are TRBV4-1 and TRBJ1-1, with 8 bases matching TRBD1. The CDR3 spans 14 residues. Per the germline V gene, CDR1 is MGHRA and CDR2 is YSYEKL. V trimming: 6 bases; J trimming: 0 bases; junction bases outside the gene matches: 3. In DNA form, the CDR3 reads TGCGCCAGCAGAGACAGGGGTTTGAACACTGAAGCTTTCTTT. Its protein is CASRDRGLNTEAFF.

This chain connects TRBV9 to TRBJ2-7; the D is unclear. The ends were cut back, 0 bases at V and 5 bases at J, with 9 bases in the middle. This CDR3 has 13 amino acids. Germline values: CDR1 SGDLS, CDR2 YYNGEE. In DNA, the CDR3 is TGTGCCAGCAGCGTAGCTAGTCTCCACGAGCAGTACTTC. Protein product: CASSVASLHEQYF.

V and J are TRBV30 and TRBJ1-1, with D uncertain. V gave up 2 bases and J gave up 2 bases, with 12 bases separating them. Germline V gives CDR1 GTSNPN, CDR2 SVGIG (reference sequence). The CDR3 totals 14 residues. Here the CDR3 DNA reads TGTGCCTGGAGTAAAGGACTGAAAAACACTGAAGCTTTCTTT. Protein sequence: CAWSKGLKNTEAFF. The full variable domain, completed using reference TRBV30 and TRBJ1-1, is SQTIHQWPATLVQPVGSPLSLECTVEGTSNPNLYWYRQAAGRGLQLLFYSVGIGQISSEVPQNLSASRPQDRQFILSSKKLLLSDSGFYLCAWSKGLKNTEAFFGQGTRLTVV.

The CDR3, as DNA: TGCAGCGTGAGAGGGGGGGTCGACTATGGCTACACCTTC. This gives the protein CSVRGGVDYGYTF. The chain joins TRBV29-1 to TRBJ1-2; D perhaps matches TRBD1 (6 bases). V was cut by 6 bases and J by 3 bases, with 14 bases left in between. Per germline, CDR1 SQVTM and CDR2 ANQGSEA. The CDR3 has 13 amino acids.

The chain uses TRBV9 and TRBJ2-1; TRBD2 aligns across 8 bases. Germline lookup yields CDR1 SGDLS and CDR2 YYNGEE. The CDR3 covers 14 residues. With 1 base clipped from V and 5 bases from J, the junction kept 2 bases outside the gene matches. The CDR3 sequence: CASSVTGGNNEQFF. The CDR3 nucleotides are TGTGCCAGCAGCGTAACGGGAGGGAACAATGAGCAGTTCTTC.

The chain employs TRBV7-9 and TRBJ2-7, with 12 bases aligning to TRBD2. The CDR3 has 17 amino acids. V was clipped by 6 bases and J by 2 bases; unmatched bases: 11. CDR1 SEHNR and CDR2 FQNEAQ come from the germline V gene (reference sequence). The CDR3 loop is CASRPSATSGRTYEQYF. CDR3 coding DNA: TGTGCCAGCAGACCTTCCGCGACTAGCGGGAGAACCTACGAGCAGTACTTC.

As regards this clone: At one of its ends the junction is not consistent with the germline gene, which may arise from a read error. The chain links TRBV6-5 to TRBJ2-1; tentative D call: TRBD2 (6 bases). CDR1 MNHEY and CDR2 SVGAGI come from the germline V gene. The CDR3 runs to 14 residues. CDR3 nucleotides: TGTGCCACCAGTTCGGGAGACACCTACAATGAGCAGTTCTTC. Protein sequence: CATSSGDTYNEQFF.

This clone was counted a single time. The chain employs TRBV5-4 and TRBJ2-1; TRBD1 aligns across 11 bases. J lost 9 bases, V lost 6 bases, and 11 bases had no gene match. This CDR3 is built from 15 residues. Germline V gene data show CDR1 as SGHNT and CDR2 as YYREEE (reference sequence). As DNA, the CDR3 is TGTGCCAGCATCCAACCGGGACAGGGGGATGGTGAGCAGTTCTTC. Its protein is CASIQPGQGDGEQFF.

This clone was seen a few times. The sample holds other DNA sequences that translate to the same CDR3. The genes are TRBV19 and TRBJ2-7; the match to TRBD1 covers 7 bases. The CDR3 runs to 14 residues. With 0 bases clipped from V and 3 bases from J, the junction kept 2 bases outside the gene matches. The germline V gene has CDR1 LNHDA and CDR2 SQIVND (reference sequence). CDR3 DNA: TGTGCCAGTAGTATAGAAGGGGACAGCTACGAGCAGTACTTC. Encoded protein: CASSIEGDSYEQYF.

The chain recombines TRBV27 with TRBJ1-1, with D uncertain. The CDR3 is 16 residues long. V lost 1 base and J 1 base, leaving 13 bases between the germline ends. Germline CDR1 reads MNHEY; CDR2 reads SMNVEV (reference sequence). The CDR3 protein is CASSLWEGVRNTEAFF. CDR3 nucleotides: TGTGCCAGCAGTTTATGGGAGGGAGTTCGGAACACTGAAGCTTTCTTT.

This clone was detected only once. This rearrangement joins TRBV19 to TRBJ1-2; 7 nucleotides match TRBD1. The CDR3 consists of 11 residues. Germline values: CDR1 LNHDA, CDR2 SQIVND (reference sequence). J lost 8 bases, V lost 11 bases, and 8 bases had no gene match. The DNA of the CDR3 is TGTGCCGGGAGAAGACAGGGCGGCTACACCTTC. This encodes CAGRRQGGYTF.

This clone was counted once. The CDR3 reads CASSTSPGTSAYNEQFF. The DNA for the CDR3 is TGTGCCAGCAGTACCTCCCCCGGGACTAGCGCCTACAATGAGCAGTTCTTC. The V gene is TRBV28, the J gene TRBJ2-1; 10 bases are a match to TRBD2. The ends lost 5 bases at V and 2 bases at J; junction bases unmatched: 9. The germline gives CDR1 MDHEN, CDR2 SYDVKM. The CDR3 contains 17 residues.

The chain joins TRBV6-1 to TRBJ2-7; D perhaps matches TRBD2 (7 bases). V lost 1 base and J lost 2, with 15 bases in between. CDR1 MNHNS and CDR2 SASEGT come from the germline V gene. This CDR3 region has 16 residues. CDR3 bases: TGTGCCAGCAGTGAAGGTCTTGGGGGGGGCCCCTACGAGCAGTACTTC. This sequence encodes CASSEGLGGGPYEQYF.

The V call is TRBV7-9, the J call TRBJ2-7; tentative D call: TRBD1 (5 bases). From germline, CDR1 is SEHNR and CDR2 FQNEAQ (reference sequence). The CDR3 is 14 amino acids. V was shortened by 4 bases and J by 2 bases, with 12 bases between the two germline ends. The CDR3 reads CASSSKTEAYEQYF. CDR3 sequence (DNA): TGTGCCAGCAGCTCCAAGACAGAAGCCTACGAGCAGTACTTC. The complete variable domain, with remaining parts taken from reference TRBV7-9 and TRBJ2-7, reads DTGVSQNPRHKITKRGQNVTFRCDPISEHNRLYWYRQTLGQGPEFLTYFQNEAQLEKSRLLSDRFSAERPKGSFSTLEIQRTEQGDSAMYLCASSSKTEAYEQYFGPGTRLTVT.

The chain uses TRBV19 and TRBJ1-6; 7 bases match TRBD1. Germline V gene sequence: CDR1 LNHDA, CDR2 SQIVND (reference sequence). The junction had 8 bases not matched to a gene; V was cut back by 3 bases and J by 6 bases. This CDR3 is 16 amino acids long. DNA for the CDR3: TGTGCCAGTAGTATCGGACAGGCCGGCTTTAATTCACCCCTCCACTTT. Protein product: CASSIGQAGFNSPLHF.

The V call is TRBV29-1, the J call TRBJ1-3; D possibly corresponds to TRBD1 (5 bases). The CDR3 sequence is 12 residues long. The germline gives CDR1 SQVTM, CDR2 ANQGSEA. V lost 4 bases and J 16 bases, leaving 20 bases between the germline ends. CDR3 sequence reads: CSVGGGGDSSYF. The CDR3 bases are TGCAGCGTTGGGGGCGGTGGGGACTCTAGCTATTTT.

The chain carries TRBV30 and TRBJ2-1; 13 bases match TRBD2. CDR3 length: 15 amino acids. V lost 2 bases, J lost 5 bases, and 3 bases stayed unmatched. Germline CDR1 and CDR2: GTSNPN and SVGIG (reference sequence). CDR3 coding DNA: TGTGCCTGGAGTTCGGGACTAGCGGGAAACAATGAGCAGTTCTTC. Protein: CAWSSGLAGNNEQFF. Complete variable domain (other parts from reference TRBV30 and TRBJ2-1): SQTIHQWPATLVQPVGSPLSLECTVEGTSNPNLYWYRQAAGRGLQLLFYSVGIGQISSEVPQNLSASRPQDRQFILSSKKLLLSDSGFYLCAWSSGLAGNNEQFFGPGTRLTVL.

The rearrangement joins TRBV7-2 to TRBJ2-3, with TRBD2 matching over 10 bases. Germline lookup yields CDR1 SGHTA and CDR2 FQGNSA. The V and J ends lost 2 bases and 5 bases, in that order; junction bases with no gene match: 7. The CDR3 is 16 amino acids. CDR3 in DNA: TGTGCCAGCAGCTTAAGAAGCGGGGGGGCTCAAGATACGCAGTATTTT. Encoded protein: CASSLRSGGAQDTQYF.

The chain links TRBV28 to TRBJ1-5; TRBD1 is a possible D gene (6 bases). The V end was cut by 3 bases, the J end by 6 bases, with 18 bases between. The CDR3 loop spans 16 amino acids. CDR1 is MDHEN and CDR2 is SYDVKM in the germline V gene. The CDR3 bases are TGTGCCAGCAGTTTTGGCCCTTCAGGGGCGGGTCAGCCCCAGCATTTT. Amino acid sequence: CASSFGPSGAGQPQHF. The variable domain in full, with the rest retrieved from reference TRBV28 and TRBJ1-5, is DVKVTQSSRYLVKRTGEKVFLECVQDMDHENMFWYRQDPGLGLRLIYFSYDVKMKEKGDIPEGYSVSREKKERFSLILESASTNQTSMYLCASSFGPSGAGQPQHFGDGTRLSIL.

The DNA of the CDR3 is TGTGCCAGCAGCTTTCAGGGTTTTAACTATGGCTACACCTTC. Translated: CASSFQGFNYGYTF. This chain joins TRBV7-8 and TRBJ1-2; the D gene is possibly TRBD1 (5 bases). V lost 3 bases to trimming and J lost 1 base, with 9 bases between them. Germline-derived CDR1 and CDR2 are SGHVS and FQNEAQ. The CDR3 runs to 14 residues. The variable domain in full, completed from reference TRBV7-8 and TRBJ1-2, reads GAGVSQSPRYKVAKRGQDVALRCDPISGHVSLFWYQQALGQGPEFLTYFQNEAQLDKSGLPSDRFFAERPEGSVSTLKIQRTQQEDSAVYLCASSFQGFNYGYTFGSGTRLTVV.

As for this clone: This same CDR3 is encoded by further DNA sequences in the sample. The J gene is TRBJ1-1, the V gene TRBV27; maybe TRBD1 (5 bases). Germline V gene data show CDR1 as MNHEY and CDR2 as SMNVEV (reference sequence). There are 14 residues in the CDR3. The V and J ends lost 2 bases and 3 bases respectively, with 10 bases between them. CDR3 in DNA: TGTGCCAGCAGTTTAGGAGGGGAAGACACTGAAGCTTTCTTT. This sequence encodes CASSLGGEDTEAFF.

Only a few counts were recorded for this clone. This chain links TRBV5-1 with TRBJ1-2, with D possibly TRBD1 on 5 matching bases. This CDR3 spans 13 amino acids. Deletions cut 3 bases from V and 11 bases from J, with 17 bases between. Germline V gene sequence: CDR1 SGHRS, CDR2 YFSETQ. Here the CDR3 reads CASSWDGEDKYTF. The DNA of the CDR3 is TGCGCCAGCAGCTGGGACGGGGAGGATAAGTACACCTTC.

The chain couples TRBV7-9 to TRBJ2-1; 9 bases are a match to TRBD2. The CDR3 has 15 residues. Germline assignment: CDR1 SEHNR and CDR2 FQNEAQ (reference sequence). J was trimmed by 4 bases and V by 5 bases; bases with no gene match: 6. CDR3 protein: CASSLSGGKYNEQFF. The CDR3 region has the DNA TGTGCCAGCAGCCTTAGCGGGGGTAAATACAATGAGCAGTTCTTC. The full variable domain, rest sourced from reference TRBV7-9 and TRBJ2-1, is DTGVSQNPRHKITKRGQNVTFRCDPISEHNRLYWYRQTLGQGPEFLTYFQNEAQLEKSRLLSDRFSAERPKGSFSTLEIQRTEQGDSAMYLCASSLSGGKYNEQFFGPGTRLTVL.

The J gene is TRBJ1-3, the V gene TRBV6-5; TRBD1 aligns across 8 bases. The J segment lost 3 bases and the V segment lost 6 bases, leaving 4 bases of the junction unmatched. This CDR3 has 14 residues. Germline V lookup: CDR1 MNHEY, CDR2 SVGAGI. CDR3 sequence (DNA): TGTGCCAGCAGCCTCACAGGGGGTGGAAACACCATATATTTT. Amino acids: CASSLTGGGNTIYF.

This chain links TRBV5-1 with TRBJ2-2, with 8 nucleotides matching TRBD2. The ends lost 6 bases at V and 5 bases at J; junction bases unmatched: 6. Germline V gene lookup returns CDR1 SGHRS and CDR2 YFSETQ. The CDR3 runs 14 residues. CDR3 nucleotide sequence: TGCGCCAGCAAGTCGAGCGGGAGAACCGGGGAGCTGTTTTTT. Protein: CASKSSGRTGELFF.

This rearrangement joins TRBV30 to TRBJ2-7; perhaps TRBD1 as D (5 bases). From germline, CDR1 is GTSNPN and CDR2 SVGIG (reference sequence). Trimming stripped 3 bases from V and 4 bases from J, with 7 bases between. The CDR3 runs to 11 residues. CDR3 protein: CAWRDTYEQYF. The CDR3 region has the DNA TGTGCCTGGAGGGACACTTACGAGCAGTACTTC.

This clone appeared a few times. The chain carries TRBV27 and TRBJ2-7; unclear D gene. Trimming pared 4 bases from V and 0 bases from J, leaving 7 bases between. The length of the CDR3 is 13 residues. Germline CDR1 and CDR2: MNHEY and SMNVEV (reference sequence). The CDR3, as DNA: TGTGCCAGCAGTTCAAGGAGCTCCTACGAGCAGTACTTC. The encoded protein is CASSSRSSYEQYF.

The V call is TRBV5-1, the J call TRBJ2-7; 10 bases match TRBD1. CDR1 is SGHRS, CDR2 YFSETQ, per germline. The CDR3 sequence is 17 residues long. V lost 4 bases, J lost 5 bases, and 15 bases stayed unmatched. CDR3 in DNA: TGCGCCAGCAGCCTCCTCTGGGGGGACAGGGGTTTCCACGAGCAGTACTTC. It yields the protein CASSLLWGDRGFHEQYF.

This chain links TRBV6-5 with TRBJ2-1, with 8 bases fitting TRBD2. The trim removed 4 bases at V and 6 bases at J, leaving 11 bases unmatched. Germline V lookup: CDR1 MNHEY, CDR2 SVGAGI. This CDR3 comprises 16 residues. CDR3 loop: CASSSPQAGVPNEQFF. The CDR3, as DNA: TGTGCCAGCAGTTCCCCCCAAGCGGGGGTACCCAATGAGCAGTTCTTC.